The 19 T cell receptor beta chains in this list originate from one sample, sequenced in a study of T cells in localized non-small cell lung cancer (dated by TCRdb to about 2020). Library creation used the immunoSEQ multiplex PCR assay. The clones in this table, taken by TCRdb from immuneACCESS, are in-frame only. Not every clone is retained; where verified, under half of the shortfall comes from an unresolved V gene, and the cause of the rest is unknown. The sample table contains fewer than 45,000 clones; only one count was recorded for roughly 86% of them. The ten most abundant clones make up approximately 6.9% of the sample. The material was peripheral blood, obtained before any cancer treatment. Receptors were obtained from a man aged 40-75 years with stage I lung adenocarcinoma.

V is TRBV4-3 and J is TRBJ2-7; D may be TRBD1 (5 bases). The germline CDR1 and CDR2 sequences are LGHNA and YSLEER. The ends were cut back, 0 bases at V and 2 bases at J, with 14 bases in the middle. The CDR3 loop spans 16 amino acids. The CDR3 DNA sequence: TGCGCCAGCAGCCAAGATCAAGGGGCAATCACCTACGAGCAGTACTTC. Translation: CASSQDQGAITYEQYF.

The chain has TRBV27 and TRBJ2-2; D perhaps matches TRBD1 (6 bases). V lost 6 bases and J lost 5, with 16 bases in between. The CDR3 consists of 15 residues. CDR1 MNHEY and CDR2 SMNVEV come from the germline V gene (reference sequence). CDR3 sequence: CASSPGVKGTGELFF. DNA for the CDR3: TGTGCCAGCAGCCCAGGGGTGAAGGGGACCGGGGAGCTGTTTTTT.

This sequence joins TRBV7-8 and TRBJ2-4; D is perhaps TRBD1 (5 bases). Per the germline V gene, CDR1 is SGHVS and CDR2 is FQNEAQ. The CDR3 has 15 residues. V lost 5 bases, J lost 0 bases, and 11 bases lay in between. CDR3 nucleotides: TGTGCCAGCAGCCCTCCGGACACAGCCAAAAACATTCAGTACTTC. This sequence encodes CASSPPDTAKNIQYF. The full variable domain, rest sourced from reference TRBV7-8 and TRBJ2-4, is GAGVSQSPRYKVAKRGQDVALRCDPISGHVSLFWYQQALGQGPEFLTYFQNEAQLDKSGLPSDRFFAERPEGSVSTLKIQRTQQEDSAVYLCASSPPDTAKNIQYFGAGTRLSVL.

The table lists this clone with a count of one. This chain uses TRBV2 with TRBJ2-7; possible D gene TRBD1, 6 bases. This CDR3 region has 14 residues. Trimming stripped 3 bases from V and 2 bases from J, with 11 bases between. Germline CDR1 reads SNHLY; CDR2 reads FYNNEI. The CDR3 sequence is CASSDLQGPYEQYF. Written as DNA, the CDR3 is TGTGCCAGCAGTGACCTGCAGGGGCCCTACGAGCAGTACTTC.

The count of this clone is one. V is TRBV5-1 and J is TRBJ1-4; a possible D gene is TRBD1 (5 bases). The CDR3 loop spans 17 amino acids. The V and J ends lost 1 base and 4 bases respectively, with 17 bases between them. CDR1 is SGHRS, CDR2 YFSETQ, per germline. The CDR3 loop is CASSLNIGAGGNEKLFF. In nucleotides, the CDR3 is TGCGCCAGCAGCTTGAACATTGGGGCCGGGGGTAATGAAAAACTGTTTTTT. Full variable domain (remainder filled in from reference TRBV5-1 and TRBJ1-4): KAGVTQTPRYLIKTRGQQVTLSCSPISGHRSVSWYQQTPGQGLQFLFEYFSETQRNKGNFPGRFSGRQFSNSRSEMNVSTLELGDSALYLCASSLNIGAGGNEKLFFGSGTQLSVL.

The rearrangement uses TRBV6-5 and TRBJ2-5; D is ambiguous. The ends were cut back, 0 bases at V and 2 bases at J, with 10 bases in the middle. Germline values: CDR1 MNHEY, CDR2 SVGAGI. This CDR3 region has 15 residues. The CDR3 sequence is CASSYSTLNQETQYF. The CDR3 bases are TGTGCCAGCAGTTACTCGACACTTAATCAAGAGACCCAGTACTTC.

The rearrangement links TRBV11-3 to TRBJ2-1; D is ambiguous. The CDR3 sequence is 14 residues long. Trimming cost V 4 bases and J 9 bases, with 16 bases left between them. Germline V gene data show CDR1 as SGHNT and CDR2 as YENEEA. The CDR3 sequence is CASSYSSPGGEQFF. DNA for the CDR3: TGTGCCAGCAGCTATTCCTCTCCGGGTGGTGAGCAGTTCTTC.

This chain joins TRBV5-4 and TRBJ2-7; D gene ambiguous. Germline V gives CDR1 SGHNT, CDR2 YYREEE (reference sequence). With 3 bases removed from V and 1 base from J, the gap between germline ends came to 11 bases. The CDR3 totals 14 residues. The CDR3 protein is CASSYPGLSYEQYF. CDR3 DNA sequence: TGTGCCAGCAGCTATCCCGGGCTGTCCTACGAGCAGTACTTC.

This clone has more than one count but fewer than ten. Additional DNA sequences in this sample encode the identical CDR3. The rearrangement uses TRBV5-1 and TRBJ2-1, with 8 bases that match TRBD1. The germline V gene encodes CDR1 SGHRS and CDR2 YFSETQ. The CDR3 totals 15 residues. The V gene end was trimmed by 2 bases and the J gene end by 2 bases; junction bases not matched to a gene: 3. In DNA, the CDR3 is TGCGCCAGCAGCTTTGGACAGGGCCCCTACAATGAGCAGTTCTTC. Translated: CASSFGQGPYNEQFF.

V and J are TRBV10-3 and TRBJ2-3; no clear D. Germline CDR1 reads ENHRY; CDR2 reads SYGVKD. This CDR3 has 12 residues. V gave up 9 bases and J gave up 1 base, with 8 bases separating them. In DNA, the CDR3 is TGTGCCATTCAGCAGGGCACAGATACGCAGTATTTT. Its translation: CAIQQGTDTQYF.

The chain links TRBV4-2 to TRBJ2-5; no firm D call. V dropped 1 base and J dropped 1 base, with 16 bases sitting between them. Germline V CDR1 and CDR2: LGHNA, YNFKEQ. This CDR3 is built from 17 residues. The CDR3 loop is CASSQAQRADLQETQYF. CDR3 nucleotide sequence: TGTGCCAGCAGCCAAGCTCAAAGGGCGGACCTCCAAGAGACCCAGTACTTC.

The table lists this clone with a few counts. V is TRBV5-1 and J is TRBJ2-2, with a weak D call TRBD1 (6 bases). This CDR3 contains 15 residues. Trimming removed 1 base at V and 5 bases at J, with 12 bases between. Germline lookup yields CDR1 SGHRS and CDR2 YFSETQ. CDR3 nucleotide sequence: TGCGCCAGCAGCTTGAACAGGGCCCCGACCGGGGAGCTGTTTTTT. Protein: CASSLNRAPTGELFF.

The chain couples TRBV7-2 to TRBJ2-5; 9 bases are a match to TRBD2. Germline values: CDR1 SGHTA, CDR2 FQGNSA. The CDR3 is made up of 16 amino acids. The V and J ends lost 6 bases and 1 base, in that order; junction bases with no gene match: 9. CDR3 protein: CASRKGLAATQETQYF. Here the CDR3 DNA reads TGTGCCAGCAGGAAGGGACTAGCCGCTACCCAAGAGACCCAGTACTTC.

The chain links TRBV7-8 to TRBJ2-5; a weak D match, TRBD1 (6 bases). Trimming pared 4 bases from V and 0 bases from J, leaving 21 bases between. The length of the CDR3 is 18 residues. Germline CDR1 SGHVS, CDR2 FQNEAQ. The CDR3 spells CASSWIPRQDEYQETQYF. Here the CDR3 DNA reads TGTGCCAGCAGCTGGATTCCGCGACAGGATGAGTACCAAGAGACCCAGTACTTC.

The genes are TRBV19 and TRBJ1-1; D is ambiguous. In germline, CDR1 is LNHDA, CDR2 SQIVND (reference sequence). Trimming took off 0 bases at V and 5 bases at J, with 10 bases between the two ends. This CDR3 spans 14 amino acids. Here the CDR3 reads CASSIDRRYTEAFF. For the CDR3, the DNA is TGTGCCAGTAGTATAGACAGGCGGTATACTGAAGCTTTCTTT. The complete variable domain, with remaining parts taken from reference TRBV19 and TRBJ1-1, reads DGGITQSPKYLFRKEGQNVTLSCEQNLNHDAMYWYRQDPGQGLRLIYYSQIVNDFQKGDIAEGYSVSREKKESFPLTVTSAQKNPTAFYLCASSIDRRYTEAFFGQGTRLTVV.

This clone showed up just a few times. The CDR3 protein is CASSSRMDRNTEAFF. The CDR3 DNA reads TGTGCCAGCAGTTCCCGCATGGACAGGAACACTGAAGCTTTCTTT. V gene TRBV27 combines with J gene TRBJ1-1; tentative D call: TRBD1 (6 bases). Germline CDR1 and CDR2: MNHEY and SMNVEV (reference sequence). V was cut by 4 bases and J by 1 base, with 13 bases left in between. CDR3 length: 15 residues.

The chain links TRBV7-7 to TRBJ2-7; 10 nucleotides line up with TRBD1. Germline CDR1 reads SSHAT; CDR2 reads FNYEAQ (reference sequence). The junction had 1 base not matched to a gene; V was cut back by 0 bases and J by 2 bases. The CDR3 covers 15 residues. In DNA form, the CDR3 reads TGTGCCAGCAGCTTAGCCGGGACAGGGGCCTACGAGCAGTACTTC. It is translated as CASSLAGTGAYEQYF.

The chain combines TRBV15 with TRBJ1-2; 8 nucleotides align to TRBD1. The CDR3 loop spans 14 amino acids. CDR1 is LNHNV and CDR2 is YYDKDF in the germline V gene (reference sequence). The V segment lost 0 bases and the J segment 4 bases; nucleotides outside the gene matches: 1. The DNA of the CDR3 is TGTGCCACCAGCAGAGACGACAGGGGCTATGGCTACACCTTC. Encoded protein: CATSRDDRGYGYTF.

This clone occurred once. V and J are TRBV19 and TRBJ2-6, with D uncertain. CDR1 is LNHDA and CDR2 is SQIVND in the germline V gene (reference sequence). The CDR3 contains 17 residues. V lost 1 base, J lost 0 bases, and 10 bases lay in between. The CDR3 loop is CASSIGIKSSGANVLTF. In DNA form, the CDR3 reads TGTGCCAGTAGTATAGGGATTAAGAGCTCTGGGGCCAACGTCCTGACTTTC.